This paragraph reports one T cell receptor beta chain. Its antigen is not known. Researchers ran the PCR with 60 Vbeta and 13 Jbeta primers. The protocol was immunoSEQ multiplex PCR, while the TCRdb copy is restricted to in-frame clones and leaves out a portion. Counted here are around 200,000 clones, 75% to 80% occurring once; the ten biggest clones make up 1.5% to 2%. This sample is drawn from a study of cytomegalovirus exposure and HLA in healthy donors. General observations from the study: The authors judged a highly shared variant cluster likely a sequencing artifact. Researchers catalogued about 150 TCR beta chains as cytomegalovirus-associated. Follow-up analysis seemed to connect common viral pathogens with several of the most significant clusters identified.

This CDR3 region has 16 residues. Germline lookup yields CDR1 SEHNR and CDR2 FQNEAQ (reference sequence). Trimming pared 5 bases from V and 0 bases from J, leaving 16 bases between. This chain joins TRBV7-9 and TRBJ1-1; possible D gene TRBD1, 5 bases. The specimen was PBMCs. The TCR was taken from a man aged 18 to 29 in good health and CMV-seronegative. CDR3 sequence: CASSPPRGTVNTEAFF. The CDR3 DNA follows: TGTGCCAGCAGCCCACCGCGCGGGACGGTGAACACTGAAGCTTTCTTT. The variable domain in full, completed from reference TRBV7-9 and TRBJ1-1, reads DTGVSQNPRHKITKRGQNVTFRCDPISEHNRLYWYRQTLGQGPEFLTYFQNEAQLEKSRLLSDRFSAERPKGSFSTLEIQRTEQGDSAMYLCASSPPRGTVNTEAFFGQGTRLTVV.